One sample yielded the 32 T cell receptor beta chains listed below, sequenced in a study of T-cell reconstitution after alpha-beta-depleted transplantation in children. Using unique molecular identifiers, the investigators prepared the TCRbeta library. One entry per CDR3 protein, called by TCRdb with MiXCR from the PCR reads. The sample includes 400,000 to 550,000 distinct CDR3 sequences, 8% to 11% of them seen just once. Specimen: PBMCs, collected before TCRalphabeta/CD19-depleted stem cell transplant. Receptor source: a child aged 2 to 10 with inherited bone marrow failure, due to receive a stem cell transplant.

This clonotype was seen many times. The chain is built from TRBV20-1 and TRBJ2-7; D is perhaps TRBD1 or TRBD2 (5 bases each). The CDR3 extends over 14 amino acids. V gave up 0 bases and J gave up 4 bases, with 13 bases separating them. Germline loops: CDR1 DFQATT, CDR2 SNEGSKA (reference sequence). CDR3 sequence: CSARDPGRGYEQYF. The CDR3 DNA follows: TGCAGTGCTAGAGACCCGGGACGGGGTTACGAGCAGTACTTC.

In this sample, this clonotype turned up many times. V is TRBV7-9 and J is TRBJ2-1; 9 nucleotides align to TRBD1. Per the germline V gene, CDR1 is SEHNR and CDR2 is FQNEAQ (reference sequence). Trimming at V came to 5 bases and at J to 10 bases, leaving 15 bases not matched to a gene. The CDR3 runs to 16 residues. CDR3: CASSPRQGVGLAEQFF. The CDR3 DNA is TGTGCCAGCAGCCCACGACAGGGGGTAGGGCTAGCGGAGCAGTTCTTC.

In its sample, this clonotype was seen many times. The genes are TRBV7-8 and TRBJ1-1; D is ambiguous. This CDR3 has 17 residues. Per germline, CDR1 SGHVS and CDR2 FQNEAQ. The ends were cut back, 1 base at V and 0 bases at J, with 15 bases in the middle. The CDR3 loop reads CASSLGVREGMNTEAFF. The DNA of the CDR3 is TGTGCCAGCAGCTTAGGGGTAAGGGAAGGGATGAACACTGAAGCTTTCTTT.

This clonotype was counted between two and nine times. The chain has TRBV4-1 and TRBJ2-7; D ambiguous. The V and J ends lost 0 bases and 3 bases respectively, with 15 bases between them. Germline CDR1 is MGHRA and CDR2 is YSYEKL. This CDR3 has 16 residues. CDR3 coding DNA: TGCGCCAGCAGCCAAGATTTGGGCAGGCAGGACTACGAGCAGTACTTC. Amino acid sequence: CASSQDLGRQDYEQYF.

This clonotype was seen repeatedly, ten times or more. The gene calls are TRBV29-1 and TRBJ2-7, with D possibly TRBD2 on 5 matching bases. Germline V lookup: CDR1 SQVTM, CDR2 ANQGSEA. The V end was cut by 8 bases, the J end by 2 bases, with 16 bases between. CDR3 size: 13 residues. The CDR3 sequence is CSPDAVRAYEQYF. Here the CDR3 DNA reads TGCAGCCCTGACGCCGTGAGGGCCTACGAGCAGTACTTC.

This clonotype showed up many times. V usage is TRBV27 and J usage is TRBJ2-1, with a possible D match to TRBD2 (5 bases). CDR1 is MNHEY, CDR2 SMNVEV, per germline (reference sequence). The CDR3 totals 15 residues. Trimming took 3 bases from V and 2 from J, leaving 11 bases between them. As DNA, the CDR3 is TGTGCCAGCAGTTTCTTCCGGGATGCCTACAATGAGCAGTTCTTC. This encodes CASSFFRDAYNEQFF.

Notes on this clonotype: This may be a read error, as it is one base from a much larger clone. The chain carries TRBV18 and TRBJ2-1; a possible D gene is TRBD2 (6 bases). The V gene lost 1 base and the J gene lost 3 bases, with 13 bases spanning the gap. The CDR3 covers 16 residues. Looked up from germline, CDR1 is KGHSH and CDR2 is LQKENI. The CDR3 DNA reads TGTGCCAGCTCACCACGGGGGGAGAGCTGCTACAATGAGCAGTTCTTC. This codes for CASSPRGESCYNEQFF.

The V call is TRBV6-4, the J call TRBJ1-1; 11 bases agree with TRBD1. The CDR3 contains 16 residues. J lost 5 bases, V lost 2 bases, and 7 bases had no gene match. Per germline, CDR1 MRHNA and CDR2 SNTAGT. The CDR3 bases are TGTGCCAGCAGTGACCGGGACAGGGGGAGAGGGACTGAAGCTTTCTTT. It codes for CASSDRDRGRGTEAFF.

The chain joins TRBV7-9 to TRBJ2-5, with TRBD2 matching 9 bases. Germline V CDR1 and CDR2: SEHNR, FQNEAQ (reference sequence). CDR3 length: 16 residues. J lost 6 bases, V lost 2 bases, and 10 bases had no gene match. CDR3 in DNA: TGTGCCAGCAGCTTATGGGGAGCGGGAGGCGGAAAGACCCAGTACTTC. Protein sequence: CASSLWGAGGGKTQYF.

This clonotype was observed at least ten times. The rearrangement links TRBV5-1 to TRBJ2-6; D tentatively fits TRBD1 or TRBD2 (6 bases each). The CDR3 extends over 18 amino acids. CDR1 is SGHRS and CDR2 is YFSETQ in the germline V gene. The V end lost 1 base, the J end lost 0 bases, and 14 bases lay between the germline ends. CDR3: CASSLWRDISSGANVLTF. The CDR3, as DNA: TGCGCCAGCAGCTTGTGGCGGGACATCAGCTCTGGGGCCAACGTCCTGACTTTC.

This clonotype has a count of ten or more. V usage is TRBV28 and J usage is TRBJ2-1; D is possibly TRBD1 (8 bases). V was pared by 4 bases and J by 7 bases, with 20 bases between. Germline values: CDR1 MDHEN, CDR2 SYDVKM. The length of the CDR3 is 16 residues. The CDR3 region has the DNA TGTGCCAGCAGTTGGGCGGGGGACAGGATTCAAAATGAGCAGTTCTTC. Translated: CASSWAGDRIQNEQFF.

In its sample, this clonotype was seen many times. J is TRBJ2-1 and V is TRBV4-3; 9 positions agree with TRBD1. Germline V gene sequence: CDR1 LGHNA, CDR2 YSLEER. There are 15 residues in the CDR3. With 4 bases clipped from V and 8 bases from J, the junction kept 9 bases outside the gene matches. For the CDR3, the DNA is TGCGCCAGCAGCCGCGGAGGACAGGGGTTCGATGAGCAGTTCTTC. Translation gives CASSRGGQGFDEQFF.

There are many counts of this clonotype. The CDR3 protein is CSVEMGLAGDNEQFF. The CDR3 DNA follows: TGCAGCGTTGAGATGGGACTAGCGGGGGACAATGAGCAGTTCTTC. The chain employs TRBV29-1 and TRBJ2-1; 14 positions match TRBD2. J gave up 5 bases and V 3 bases, and 3 bases lay outside the gene matches. This CDR3 contains 15 residues. Germline V gene data show CDR1 as SQVTM and CDR2 as ANQGSEA.

This clonotype was seen a handful of times. The V call is TRBV20-1, the J call TRBJ2-1; D ambiguous. Per germline, CDR1 DFQATT and CDR2 SNEGSKA (reference sequence). Trimming removed 5 bases from V and 4 bases from J, with 12 bases in between. This CDR3 comprises 13 residues. The CDR3 is CSAPPWGYNEQFF. The CDR3 coding sequence is TGCAGTGCTCCACCTTGGGGATACAATGAGCAGTTCTTC.

Only a few counts were recorded for this clonotype. The CDR3 sequence: CSVGQGLGGDTQYF. The CDR3 coding sequence is TGCAGCGTTGGACAGGGTTTGGGCGGGGATACGCAGTATTTT. This chain uses TRBV29-1 with TRBJ2-3, with TRBD1 identical over 7 bases. CDR3 length: 14 residues. Germline V gives CDR1 SQVTM, CDR2 ANQGSEA. Unmatched junction bases numbered 10, after V lost 4 bases and J lost 6 bases.

V is TRBV7-2 and J is TRBJ2-5; D is uncertain. Deletions cut 3 bases from V and 1 base from J, with 9 bases between. The CDR3 length is 14 residues. Germline assignment: CDR1 SGHTA and CDR2 FQGNSA. The CDR3 reads CASSFSSTQETQYF. The CDR3, as DNA: TGTGCCAGCAGCTTTTCCAGTACCCAAGAGACCCAGTACTTC.

This clonotype was counted ten times or more. The genes are TRBV5-1 and TRBJ2-2, with 8 bases matching TRBD1. V was pared by 2 bases and J by 3 bases, with 9 bases of the junction left unmatched. CDR1 and CDR2 from the germline V gene are SGHRS and YFSETQ. CDR3 length: 17 amino acids. The CDR3 loop reads CASSFQWDRPYTGELFF. The CDR3 DNA follows: TGCGCCAGCAGCTTTCAATGGGACAGGCCTTACACCGGGGAGCTGTTTTTT.

The rearrangement joins TRBV13 to TRBJ1-1; the D is unclear. Germline CDR1 is PRHDT and CDR2 is FYEKMQ (reference sequence). The CDR3 is 14 amino acids. Trimming stripped 5 bases from V and 5 bases from J, with 15 bases between. CDR3 nucleotides: TGTGCCAGCAGCCCCCGTTCGTTCGAAACTGAAGCTTTCTTT. Translating gives CASSPRSFETEAFF. The full variable domain, its missing parts supplied by reference TRBV13 and TRBJ1-1, is AAGVIQSPRHLIKEKRETATLKCYPIPRHDTVYWYQQGPGQDPQFLISFYEKMQSDKGSIPDRFSAQQFSDYHSELNMSSLELGDSALYFCASSPRSFETEAFFGQGTRLTVV.

The V gene is TRBV10-3, the J gene TRBJ1-2; a possible D gene is TRBD1 (5 bases). The CDR3 contains 12 residues. V lost 8 bases, J lost 8 bases, and 15 bases lay in between. The germline gives CDR1 ENHRY, CDR2 SYGVKD. CDR3 in amino acids: CAIPGTVGGYTF. In DNA, the CDR3 is TGTGCCATCCCAGGGACCGTTGGAGGCTACACCTTC.

The CDR3 DNA reads TGCAGTGTCAGGGTCCTAGCGGTAGCCAAAAACATTCAGTACTTC. Its translation: CSVRVLAVAKNIQYF. V and J are TRBV20-1 and TRBJ2-4, with 7 positions matching TRBD2. CDR3 length: 15 amino acids. Germline CDR1 and CDR2: DFQATT and SNEGSKA (reference sequence). With 7 bases clipped from V and 0 bases from J, the junction kept 9 bases outside the gene matches.

This clonotype was found many times. This chain links TRBV7-2 with TRBJ2-3; D not resolved. This CDR3 comprises 15 residues. Germline lookup yields CDR1 SGHTA and CDR2 FQGNSA. Trimming removed 1 base at V and 1 base at J, with 9 bases between. CDR3 DNA: TGTGCCAGCAGCTTAGGCATCATGGGCACAGATACGCAGTATTTT. It encodes CASSLGIMGTDTQYF. Filled out from reference TRBV7-2 and TRBJ2-3, the complete variable domain reads GAGVSQSPSNKVTEKGKDVELRCDPISGHTALYWYRQSLGQGLEFLIYFQGNSAPDKSGLPSDRFSAERTGGSVSTLTIQRTQQEDSAVYLCASSLGIMGTDTQYFGPGTRLTVL.

Many counts were recorded for this clonotype. The gene calls are TRBV5-6 and TRBJ1-6, with D possibly matching TRBD1 (5 bases). Per the germline V gene, CDR1 is SGHDT and CDR2 is YYEEEE. The CDR3 totals 15 residues. Trimming removed 2 bases at V and 9 bases at J, with 15 bases between. The CDR3, as DNA: TGTGCCAGCAGCTTTTATCGTCCGGGGCGTTCACCCCTCCACTTT. Its translation: CASSFYRPGRSPLHF.

This clonotype was counted between two and nine times. The J gene is TRBJ2-5, the V gene TRBV4-1; TRBD2 agrees at 11 bases. V shed 0 bases and J 0 bases; nucleotides not matched to a gene: 0. The CDR3 consists of 16 residues. CDR1 and CDR2 (germline): MGHRA, YSYEKL. CDR3 residues: CASSQETSGDQETQYF. Written as DNA, the CDR3 is TGCGCCAGCAGCCAAGAGACTAGCGGGGACCAAGAGACCCAGTACTTC.

Many counts were recorded for this clonotype. V is TRBV27 and J is TRBJ2-7; D not certain. From germline, CDR1 is MNHEY and CDR2 SMNVEV (reference sequence). This CDR3 has 14 residues. V gave up 6 bases and J gave up 2 bases, with 14 bases separating them. The CDR3 DNA reads as TGTGCCAGCAGCCCTAGGACCCAGACCTACGAGCAGTACTTC. Translation: CASSPRTQTYEQYF.

This clonotype was observed at least ten times. The chain carries TRBV29-1 and TRBJ2-1, with a tentative D call TRBD2 (6 bases). Germline V CDR1 and CDR2: SQVTM, ANQGSEA. The length of the CDR3 is 15 residues. Trimming cost V 4 bases and J 4 bases, with 17 bases left between them. CDR3 sequence (DNA): TGCAGCGTTGTAAGTGGCGGGGAACATTACAATGAGCAGTTCTTC. It encodes CSVVSGGEHYNEQFF.

The table lists this clonotype with many counts. As DNA, the CDR3 is TGCAGCGACAGGGGGTGGGCCTTCCTCGGGCTCTACGAGCAGTACTTC. Translating it yields CSDRGWAFLGLYEQYF. The V and J genes are TRBV29-1 and TRBJ2-7, with TRBD1 matching 8 bases. Germline CDR1 reads SQVTM; CDR2 reads ANQGSEA. The CDR3 spans 16 residues. The junction had 17 bases not matched to a gene; V was cut back by 7 bases and J by 3 bases.

This clonotype was counted only a few times. V is TRBV28 and J is TRBJ2-6; 9 nucleotides line up with TRBD1. The CDR3 covers 16 residues. The V segment lost 7 bases and the J segment 2 bases; nucleotides outside the gene matches: 6. Per germline, CDR1 MDHEN and CDR2 SYDVKM. The CDR3 nucleotides are TGTGCCAGCACCACGGACAGGGGCGCTGGGGCCAACGTCCTGACTTTC. This translates into CASTTDRGAGANVLTF.

In this sample, this clonotype turned up many times. The V gene is TRBV7-9, the J gene TRBJ2-7; 7 positions match TRBD1. Trimming cost V 3 bases and J 3 bases; bases outside gene matches: 2. This CDR3 is built from 13 residues. Germline V gene sequence: CDR1 SEHNR, CDR2 FQNEAQ (reference sequence). This CDR3 reads CASSFDRVYEQYF. The CDR3 DNA is TGTGCCAGCAGCTTCGACAGGGTCTACGAGCAGTACTTC.

This clonotype was recorded once. The gene calls are TRBV28 and TRBJ1-1; weak D call: TRBD1 (6 bases). Per the germline V gene, CDR1 is MDHEN and CDR2 is SYDVKM. V gave up 2 bases and J gave up 1 base, with 20 bases separating them. The CDR3 spans 18 residues. The CDR3 DNA follows: TGTGCCAGCAGTTTACCCCCCTTTCTACAGGGTTCGAACACTGAAGCTTTCTTT. Translated, it gives CASSLPPFLQGSNTEAFF.

The rearrangement links TRBV28 to TRBJ2-3, with D hard to call. This CDR3 region has 15 residues. CDR1 and CDR2 from the germline V gene are MDHEN and SYDVKM. V was pared by 6 bases and J by 2 bases, with 15 bases between. CDR3 DNA sequence: TGTGCCAGCAGGTCCTATCTCAGTCTCACAGATACGCAGTATTTT. It codes for CASRSYLSLTDTQYF.

Ten or more counts support this clonotype. The rearrangement joins TRBV10-2 to TRBJ2-7; weak D call: TRBD1 (5 bases). The germline V gene encodes CDR1 WSHSY and CDR2 SAAADI. The V and J ends lost 0 bases and 6 bases respectively, with 24 bases between them. The CDR3 is 18 amino acids. The CDR3: CASSESTFGASPHGEQYF. The CDR3 DNA reads as TGCGCCAGCAGTGAGTCGACATTTGGGGCCTCACCGCATGGCGAGCAGTACTTC.

This clonotype was recorded many times. The chain is built from TRBV12-3 or TRBV12-4 and TRBJ2-7, with 8 bases identical to TRBD1. There are 14 residues in the CDR3. Losses at the gene ends were 2 bases for V and 3 bases for J; bases not matched to a gene: 3. The CDR3 DNA reads as TGTGCCAGCAGTTTACAGGACAGGGTCTACGAGCAGTACTTC. This codes for CASSLQDRVYEQYF.